Following are 3 T cell receptor beta chains from one sample sequenced in a study of blood T cell repertoires in COVID-19. Some clones are missing from TCRdb's copy, which holds only in-frame ones; the method was immunoSEQ multiplex PCR. The table shows some 110,000 clones, with 90% occurring only once. The sequencing input was peripheral blood. These receptors came from a human donor with active COVID-19. The donor label of this sample is uncertain.

V gene TRBV4-3 combines with J gene TRBJ1-2; 7 positions agree with TRBD1. Germline-derived CDR1 and CDR2 are LGHNA and YSLEER. The CDR3 sequence is 16 residues long. J was trimmed by 0 bases and V by 0 bases; bases with no gene match: 4. Written as DNA, the CDR3 is TGCGCCAGCAGCCAAGATGGGGGGACAGCTAACTATGGCTACACCTTC. Protein sequence: CASSQDGGTANYGYTF.

The gene calls are TRBV28 and TRBJ2-1; D gene ambiguous. V lost 3 bases and J lost 6, with 9 bases in between. Germline loops: CDR1 MDHEN, CDR2 SYDVKM. This CDR3 spans 13 amino acids. CDR3 coding DNA: TGTGCCAGCAGTTTGAGGCCTCTCAATGAGCAGTTCTTC. Translation: CASSLRPLNEQFF.

CDR3 sequence reads: CASGPQTGSYEQYF. The CDR3 coding sequence is TGTGCTAGTGGTCCACAGACAGGGAGTTACGAGCAGTACTTC. The J gene is TRBJ2-7, the V gene TRBV12-5, with 7 bases that match TRBD1. Unmatched junction bases numbered 8, after V lost 5 bases and J lost 4 bases. The CDR3 sequence is 14 residues long. Germline V gene sequence: CDR1 LGHNT, CDR2 FRNRAP.